A selection of T cell receptor beta chains follows, all from one sample in a study of blood T cell repertoires in COVID-19. The data were produced by immunoSEQ multiplex PCR, yet TCRdb's version contains in-frame clones alone and is incomplete. This table has roughly 250,000 clones, around 83% appearing once. What was sequenced was peripheral blood. The receptor source for this set is a woman aged 40 to 55 who had recovered from COVID-19. Each CDR3 is given without its conserved first and last residue. The order of the fields is V gene, CDR3 protein.

>TRBV7-9
ASSLGGPGNSPLH
>TRBV11-2
ASSFPGGSDTGELF
>TRBV7-8
ASSLAAGGLSDTQY
>TRBV2
ASSEYGDRGNYGYT
>TRBV30
AWSEWPGVQPQH
>TRBV10-3
AISVGGDEQY
>TRBV5-5
ASMKGQNNEKLF
>TRBV2
ASSWRQDVTEAF
>TRBV12-3/TRBV12-4
ASSNYRDSPLH
>TRBV5-8
ASGSSSGNTIY
>TRBV6-5
ASSRDRDYGYT
>TRBV3-1/TRBV3-2
ASSQARNTEAF
>TRBV18
ASGGAGGGFGTEAF
>TRBV28
ASSYWGQGEEQPQH
>TRBV5-1
ASSPSRYYNEQF
>TRBV9
ASSFRGLDQETQY
>TRBV3-1/TRBV3-2
ASKTGTGHTEAF
>TRBV28
ASITAGYSGYGYT
>TRBV28
ASSGDAEKLF
>TRBV2
ASSEQGFQY
>TRBV3-1/TRBV3-2
ASSQRESGNIQY
>TRBV11-3
ASSSRRDRSQETQY
>TRBV3-1/TRBV3-2
ASSPFTGSGTDTQY
>TRBV9
ASSAPGSYEQY
>TRBV12-5
ASGLDNYMTGELF
>TRBV7-9
ASSWDYRPSPEAF
>TRBV18
ASSSRITGYNEQF
>TRBV27
ASSISPNQPQH
>TRBV30
ACQGVAGNTIY
>TRBV9
ASSVDASMNTEAF
>TRBV20-1
SATPGHTIY
>TRBV10-3
ATSTRGISTDTQY
>TRBV7-6
ASSKDRVPSGEKLF
>TRBV7-9
AIKTGNGVQGMNTEAF
>TRBV6-5
ASREGGNTEAF
>TRBV7-9
ASSLASSADTQY
>TRBV4-1
ASSLTNPETQY
>TRBV7-2
ASSSQGGGGYGYT
>TRBV29-1
SVKGLAGGNEQF
>TRBV7-9
ASSLLEGSEQY